What follows is one T cell receptor beta chain and its context. Reverse transcription of about 0.45 to 1 ug RNA was performed with random hexamers. Amplification of TCR beta CDR3 by immunoSEQ multiplex PCR spanned 54 Vbeta and 13 Jbeta. TCRdb reprocessed the immunoSEQ multiplex PCR reads via MiXCR and lists one record per CDR3 protein. Among approximately 300,000 distinct CDR3 sequences listed, approximately 90% were seen once. This sample was taken from a study of CD8 T cells in Susac syndrome. The CDR3 length is 12 residues. V was clipped by 9 bases and J by 0 bases, with 8 bases between them. Germline V lookup: CDR1 KGHDR, CDR2 SFDVKD.

The sequenced sample was CD8+ T cells from PBMCs. The chain couples TRBV24-1 to TRBJ2-7; a possible D gene is TRBD1 (6 bases). The receptor was isolated from a human donor with multiple sclerosis. For the CDR3, the DNA is TGTGCCACCCAGGGGAGCTCCTACGAGCAGTACTTC. This codes for CATQGSSYEQYF.